A selection of T cell receptor beta chains follows, all from one sample in a study of cytotoxic CD8 clonotypes in ibrutinib-treated CLL. The data were produced by immunoSEQ multiplex PCR, yet TCRdb's version contains in-frame clones alone and is incomplete. This sample has hundreds of thousands of clones, with 70% found just once. Sequenced material: PBMCs, taken after 24 months of ibrutinib treatment. The receptor set was obtained from a human donor with chronic lymphocytic leukemia. The CDR3 runs from the conserved cysteine through the conserved F or W. Fields, in order: CDR3 protein, CDR3 DNA, D gene, clone size, J gene, V gene. A D gene is named only where the DNA matches it firmly. Clone sizes are given selectively: once, few, many, or a class where the clone is expanded.

cdr3_aa: CATSTGQAYTGELFF
cdr3_nt: TGTGCCACCAGCACAGGACAGGCGTACACCGGGGAGCTGTTTTTT
d_call: TRBD1
clone_size: .
j_call: TRBJ2-2
v_call: TRBV15

cdr3_aa: CASNRPGTPSEQYF
cdr3_nt: TGTGCCAGCAACCGCCCCGGTACGCCGTCCGAGCAGTACTTC
d_call: .
clone_size: .
j_call: TRBJ2-7
v_call: TRBV6-5

cdr3_aa: CASSRPGTTDEQFF
cdr3_nt: TGTGCCAGCAGCCGCCCCGGGACGACAGACGAGCAGTTCTTC
d_call: .
clone_size: once
j_call: TRBJ2-1
v_call: TRBV7-3

cdr3_aa: CASSIRGQGATPTVQETQYF
cdr3_nt: TGTGCCAGTAGTATAAGGGGACAGGGGGCTACACCAACCGTCCAAGAGACCCAGTACTTC
d_call: TRBD1
clone_size: .
j_call: TRBJ2-5
v_call: TRBV19

cdr3_aa: CAAAVLHTDTQYF
cdr3_nt: TGTGCCGCCGCGGTTTTACACACAGATACGCAGTATTTT
d_call: .
clone_size: .
j_call: TRBJ2-3
v_call: TRBV4-2

cdr3_aa: CAWRRRGLGEKLFF
cdr3_nt: TGTGCCTGGAGACGCAGGGGGCTGGGGGAAAAACTGTTTTTT
d_call: TRBD1
clone_size: .
j_call: TRBJ1-4
v_call: TRBV30

cdr3_aa: CASSYKAGTYEQYF
cdr3_nt: TGTGCCAGCAGTTACAAGGCAGGGACCTACGAGCAGTACTTC
d_call: .
clone_size: .
j_call: TRBJ2-7
v_call: TRBV6-5

cdr3_aa: CATSRSMGLRGQETQYF
cdr3_nt: TGTGCCACCAGCAGATCTATGGGGTTACGGGGGCAGGAGACCCAGTACTTC
d_call: .
clone_size: .
j_call: TRBJ2-5
v_call: TRBV15

cdr3_aa: CSVGLGPEQPQHF
cdr3_nt: TGCAGCGTTGGATTGGGGCCCGAACAGCCCCAGCATTTT
d_call: .
clone_size: .
j_call: TRBJ1-5
v_call: TRBV29-1

cdr3_aa: CASSPGPSGEQYF
cdr3_nt: TGTGCTAGCAGCCCCGGCCCTAGTGGAGAGCAGTACTTC
d_call: .
clone_size: .
j_call: TRBJ2-7
v_call: TRBV7-7

cdr3_aa: CSGRTSFYEQYF
cdr3_nt: TGCAGCGGACGGACAAGCTTTTACGAGCAGTACTTC
d_call: .
clone_size: .
j_call: TRBJ2-7
v_call: TRBV29-1

cdr3_aa: CASTWGGNNQPQHF
cdr3_nt: TGTGCCAGCACCTGGGGAGGGAACAATCAGCCCCAGCATTTT
d_call: .
clone_size: .
j_call: TRBJ1-5
v_call: TRBV28

cdr3_aa: CASSLGVRENYGYTF
cdr3_nt: TGTGCCAGCAGTTTAGGAGTCAGGGAGAACTATGGCTACACCTTC
d_call: .
clone_size: .
j_call: TRBJ1-2
v_call: TRBV28

cdr3_aa: CASSEGGDRVLREQYF
cdr3_nt: TGTGCCAGCTCCGAGGGGGGGGACAGGGTTTTAAGGGAGCAGTACTTC
d_call: TRBD1
clone_size: .
j_call: TRBJ2-7
v_call: TRBV28

cdr3_aa: CASSFPDSYNEQFF
cdr3_nt: TGTGCCAGCAGCTTCCCGGATTCCTACAATGAGCAGTTCTTC
d_call: .
clone_size: .
j_call: TRBJ2-1
v_call: TRBV5-6

cdr3_aa: CATAQGNQPQHF
cdr3_nt: TGTGCCACTGCACAGGGAAATCAGCCCCAGCATTTT
d_call: .
clone_size: .
j_call: TRBJ1-5
v_call: TRBV28

cdr3_aa: CASSGNTIYF
cdr3_nt: TGTGCCAGTTCAGGAAACACCATATATTTT
d_call: .
clone_size: .
j_call: TRBJ1-3
v_call: TRBV9

cdr3_aa: CASSFPPGFREIEQFF
cdr3_nt: TGTGCCAGCAGTTTCCCACCGGGATTTAGGGAGATTGAGCAGTTCTTC
d_call: .
clone_size: .
j_call: TRBJ2-1
v_call: TRBV28

cdr3_aa: CASSVIAGSYEQYF
cdr3_nt: TGTGCCAGTAGTGTTATAGCGGGATCCTACGAGCAGTACTTC
d_call: TRBD2
clone_size: few
j_call: TRBJ2-7
v_call: TRBV19

cdr3_aa: CASRFQEAGEKLFF
cdr3_nt: TGTGCCAGCAGATTCCAGGAGGCTGGCGAAAAACTGTTTTTT
d_call: .
clone_size: .
j_call: TRBJ1-4
v_call: TRBV6-6

cdr3_aa: CASSSNPGPSRGYTF
cdr3_nt: TGTGCCAGCAGCTCAAATCCGGGACCGTCGCGTGGCTACACCTTC
d_call: .
clone_size: .
j_call: TRBJ1-2
v_call: TRBV7-8

cdr3_aa: CASSYSTTGGTDTQYF
cdr3_nt: TGTGCCAGCAGTTACTCGACGACAGGGGGCACAGATACGCAGTATTTT
d_call: TRBD1
clone_size: few
j_call: TRBJ2-3
v_call: TRBV6-5

cdr3_aa: CASSLRDGLYGYTF
cdr3_nt: TGTGCCAGCAGCTTGCGGGACGGCCTCTATGGCTACACCTTC
d_call: .
clone_size: .
j_call: TRBJ1-2
v_call: TRBV7-9

cdr3_aa: CASSVVGDGYTF
cdr3_nt: TGTGCCAGCAGCGTAGTAGGGGATGGCTACACCTTC
d_call: .
clone_size: .
j_call: TRBJ1-2
v_call: TRBV9

cdr3_aa: CASSWGENTEAFF
cdr3_nt: TGCGCCAGCAGCTGGGGTGAGAACACTGAAGCTTTCTTT
d_call: .
clone_size: few
j_call: TRBJ1-1
v_call: TRBV5-1

cdr3_aa: CGCGGQGQPQHF
cdr3_nt: TGTGGGTGCGGGGGGCAGGGTCAGCCCCAGCATTTT
d_call: .
clone_size: .
j_call: TRBJ1-5
v_call: TRBV27

cdr3_aa: CASSVGRYYGYTF
cdr3_nt: TGTGCCAGCAGTGTGGGCAGGTACTATGGCTACACCTTC
d_call: .
clone_size: .
j_call: TRBJ1-2
v_call: TRBV2

cdr3_aa: CASTKANYGYTF
cdr3_nt: TGTGCCAGCACCAAGGCGAACTATGGCTACACCTTC
d_call: .
clone_size: few
j_call: TRBJ1-2
v_call: TRBV28

cdr3_aa: CASFSGSTDTQYF
cdr3_nt: TGTGCCAGCTTCAGCGGGAGCACAGATACGCAGTATTTT
d_call: .
clone_size: .
j_call: TRBJ2-3
v_call: TRBV5-4

cdr3_aa: CASRAGSGADTQYF
cdr3_nt: TGTGCCAGCAGAGCAGGGAGTGGCGCAGATACGCAGTATTTT
d_call: .
clone_size: .
j_call: TRBJ2-3
v_call: TRBV28

cdr3_aa: CASSIPGKTGGYTF
cdr3_nt: TGTGCCAGTAGTATACCCGGGAAAACGGGTGGCTACACCTTC
d_call: .
clone_size: once
j_call: TRBJ1-2
v_call: TRBV19

cdr3_aa: CASSYSLSLQEHEQFF
cdr3_nt: TGTGCCAGCAGTTACTCCCTTTCCCTTCAAGAGCATGAGCAGTTCTTC
d_call: .
clone_size: .
j_call: TRBJ2-1
v_call: TRBV6-5

cdr3_aa: CAWSVGGGTGELFF
cdr3_nt: TGTGCCTGGAGTGTAGGTGGGGGCACCGGGGAGCTGTTTTTT
d_call: .
clone_size: .
j_call: TRBJ2-2
v_call: TRBV30

cdr3_aa: CASSLIGTGIYEQYF
cdr3_nt: TGTGCCAGCAGTTTAATTGGGACTGGAATTTACGAGCAGTACTTC
d_call: .
clone_size: .
j_call: TRBJ2-7
v_call: TRBV27

cdr3_aa: CSVDFRESEQFF
cdr3_nt: TGCAGCGTTGACTTCCGGGAGAGTGAGCAGTTCTTC
d_call: .
clone_size: few
j_call: TRBJ2-1
v_call: TRBV29-1

cdr3_aa: CAWSDLNEQFF
cdr3_nt: TGTGCCTGGAGCGACCTGAATGAGCAGTTCTTC
d_call: .
clone_size: .
j_call: TRBJ2-1
v_call: TRBV30

cdr3_aa: CASSQDNYSNQPQHF
cdr3_nt: TGCGCCAGCAGCCAAGACAATTATAGCAATCAGCCCCAGCATTTT
d_call: .
clone_size: .
j_call: TRBJ1-5
v_call: TRBV4-3

cdr3_aa: CASSLRASGTYNEQFF
cdr3_nt: TGTGCCAGCAGCCTGAGGGCTAGCGGGACTTACAATGAGCAGTTCTTC
d_call: TRBD2
clone_size: once
j_call: TRBJ2-1
v_call: TRBV9

cdr3_aa: CASSLAPYEQYF
cdr3_nt: TGTGCCAGCAGTTTGGCGCCCTACGAGCAGTACTTC
d_call: .
clone_size: .
j_call: TRBJ2-7
v_call: TRBV28

cdr3_aa: CASSQRQNQPQHF
cdr3_nt: TGTGCCAGCAGCCAAAGGCAAAATCAGCCCCAGCATTTT
d_call: .
clone_size: .
j_call: TRBJ1-5
v_call: TRBV14

cdr3_aa: CAWNGIGTSGSNEQFF
cdr3_nt: TGTGCCTGGAATGGGATCGGGACTAGCGGATCCAATGAGCAGTTCTTC
d_call: TRBD2
clone_size: .
j_call: TRBJ2-1
v_call: TRBV30

cdr3_aa: CASTDSGTEKLFF
cdr3_nt: TGTGCCAGCACGGACTCTGGGACAGAAAAACTGTTTTTT
d_call: .
clone_size: .
j_call: TRBJ1-4
v_call: TRBV25-1

cdr3_aa: CASSLFSNQETQYF
cdr3_nt: TGTGCCAGCAGTTTATTCAGTAACCAAGAGACCCAGTACTTC
d_call: .
clone_size: .
j_call: TRBJ2-5
v_call: TRBV28

cdr3_aa: CASSLTDNTEAFF
cdr3_nt: TGTGCCAGCAGCTTAACTGATAACACTGAAGCTTTCTTT
d_call: .
clone_size: .
j_call: TRBJ1-1
v_call: TRBV11-2